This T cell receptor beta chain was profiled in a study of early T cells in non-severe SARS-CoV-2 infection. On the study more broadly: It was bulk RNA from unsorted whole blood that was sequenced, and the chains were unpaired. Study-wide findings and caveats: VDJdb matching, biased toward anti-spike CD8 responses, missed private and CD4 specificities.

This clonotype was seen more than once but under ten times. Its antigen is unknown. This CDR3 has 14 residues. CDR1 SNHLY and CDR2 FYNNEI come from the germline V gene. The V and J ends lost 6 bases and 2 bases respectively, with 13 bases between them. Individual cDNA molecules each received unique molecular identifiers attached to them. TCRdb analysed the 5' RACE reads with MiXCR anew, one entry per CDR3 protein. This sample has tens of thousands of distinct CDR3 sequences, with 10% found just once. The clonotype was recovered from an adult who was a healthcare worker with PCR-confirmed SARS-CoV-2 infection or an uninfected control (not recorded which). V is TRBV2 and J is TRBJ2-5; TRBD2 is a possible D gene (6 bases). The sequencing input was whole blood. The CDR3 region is CASRRGSGQETQYF. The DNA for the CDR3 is TGTGCCAGCAGGAGGGGTAGCGGACAAGAGACCCAGTACTTC.